A selection of T cell receptor beta chains follows, all from one sample in a study of beta chain features in type 1 diabetes. Generated by immunoSEQ multiplex PCR, the TCRdb table keeps only in-frame clones and is missing some. In the table there are 970,000 or so clones, under 20% of which are singletons. Input material: naive CD4+ T cells from blood. All receptors derive from a woman between 18 and 29 years old in good health. CDR3s include the opening cysteine and the closing phenylalanine or tryptophan. D genes are given only for firm matches. Rows may omit the clone size; those that give it use once, few, many or a size class.

d_call j_call clone_size v_call cdr3_nt cdr3_aa
NA TRBJ2-5 few TRBV5-6 TGTGCCAGCAGCTTATTCGGGACTCGTGAGACCCAGTACTTC CASSLFGTRETQYF
NA TRBJ1-2 once TRBV9 TGTGCCAGCAGCCTGCTTTCCTCGTCGGTGCGGGGCTACACCTTC CASSLLSSSVRGYTF
TRBD2 TRBJ2-1 NA TRBV5-4 TGTGCCAGCAACCTAGCGGGATCCTCCTACAATGAGCAGTTCTTC CASNLAGSSYNEQFF
TRBD1 TRBJ2-5 NA TRBV29-1 TGCAGCGTGGGACAGGGGGCCGATGGGGCCCAGTACTTC CSVGQGADGAQYF
TRBD1 TRBJ2-2 few TRBV28 TGTGCCAGCAGTAACCGACAGGGGTGGGGGGAGCTGTTTTTT CASSNRQGWGELFF
TRBD2 TRBJ2-7 NA TRBV14 TGTGCCAGCAGCCCCCGGGTAGCGGGAGACAACGAGCAGTACTTC CASSPRVAGDNEQYF
NA TRBJ2-3 NA TRBV29-1 TGCAGCGGGGCCTCAACAGATACGCAGTATTTT CSGASTDTQYF
NA TRBJ2-6 NA TRBV27 TGTGCCAGCAGCAGTTTGTGGTCTGGGGCCAACGTCCTGACTTTC CASSSLWSGANVLTF
TRBD1 TRBJ2-1 few TRBV7-3 TGTGCCAGCAGCTTAACGGGGGACAGGGCCCCCAACAATGAGCAGTTCTTC CASSLTGDRAPNNEQFF
NA TRBJ2-5 few TRBV19 TGTGCCAGTAGCAGCCGCGACCAAGAGACCCAGTACTTC CASSSRDQETQYF
TRBD1 TRBJ2-5 few TRBV18 TGTGCCAGCTCATCTCCGGGACAGGGGGCAGGGACCCAGTACTTC CASSSPGQGAGTQYF
NA TRBJ1-5 NA TRBV28 TGTGCCAGCGGGGGGAGCAATCAGCCCCAGCATTTT CASGGSNQPQHF
NA TRBJ2-1 NA TRBV29-1 TGCAGCGTAGGCCCCGGAGCCGGCAATGAGCAGTTCTTC CSVGPGAGNEQFF
NA TRBJ2-6 few TRBV4-3 TGCGCCAGCAGCCAAGATCGATGGGAAGCCAACGTCCTGACTTTC CASSQDRWEANVLTF